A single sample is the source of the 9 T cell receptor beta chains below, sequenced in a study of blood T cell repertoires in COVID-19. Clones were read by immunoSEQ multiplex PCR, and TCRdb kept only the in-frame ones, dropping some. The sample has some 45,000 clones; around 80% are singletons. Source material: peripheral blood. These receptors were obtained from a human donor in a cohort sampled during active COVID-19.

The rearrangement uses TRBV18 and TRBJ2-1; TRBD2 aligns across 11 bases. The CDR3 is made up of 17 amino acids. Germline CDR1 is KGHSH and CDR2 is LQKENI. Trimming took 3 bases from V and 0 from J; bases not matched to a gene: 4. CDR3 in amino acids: CASSPWTSGRSYNEQFF. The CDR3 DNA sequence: TGTGCCAGCTCACCTTGGACTAGCGGGCGCTCCTACAATGAGCAGTTCTTC.

As DNA, the CDR3 is TGTGCCAGCTCACCCCTTTGGGACAGGGGGAATGAGCAGTTCTTC. Its protein is CASSPLWDRGNEQFF. V is TRBV18 and J is TRBJ2-1; TRBD1 agrees at 11 bases. CDR1 is KGHSH, CDR2 LQKENI, per germline. The ends lost 3 bases at V and 7 bases at J; junction bases unmatched: 5. The CDR3 totals 15 residues.

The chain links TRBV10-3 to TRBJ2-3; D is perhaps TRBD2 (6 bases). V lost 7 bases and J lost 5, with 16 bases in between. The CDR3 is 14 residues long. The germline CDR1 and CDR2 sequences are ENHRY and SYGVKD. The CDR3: CAITIGSSLDTQYF. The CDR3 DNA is TGTGCCATCACGATCGGGAGTAGCTTAGATACGCAGTATTTT.

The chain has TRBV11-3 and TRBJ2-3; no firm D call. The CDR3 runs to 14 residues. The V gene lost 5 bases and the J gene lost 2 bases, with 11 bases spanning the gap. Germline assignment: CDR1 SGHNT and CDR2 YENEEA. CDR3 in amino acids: CASSPELDTDTQYF. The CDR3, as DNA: TGTGCCAGCAGCCCGGAGCTGGACACAGATACGCAGTATTTT.

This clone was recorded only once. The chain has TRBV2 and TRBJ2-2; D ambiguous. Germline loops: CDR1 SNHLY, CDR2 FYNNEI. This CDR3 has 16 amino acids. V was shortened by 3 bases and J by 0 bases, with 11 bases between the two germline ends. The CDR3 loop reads CASSEESLSNTGELFF. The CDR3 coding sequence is TGTGCCAGCAGTGAGGAGAGTCTTTCGAACACCGGGGAGCTGTTTTTT.

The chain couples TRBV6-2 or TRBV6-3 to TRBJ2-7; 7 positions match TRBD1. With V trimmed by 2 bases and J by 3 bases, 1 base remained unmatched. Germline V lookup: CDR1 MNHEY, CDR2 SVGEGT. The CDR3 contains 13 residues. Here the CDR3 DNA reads TGTGCCAGCAGTTACCAGGGGGTCTACGAGCAGTACTTC. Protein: CASSYQGVYEQYF.

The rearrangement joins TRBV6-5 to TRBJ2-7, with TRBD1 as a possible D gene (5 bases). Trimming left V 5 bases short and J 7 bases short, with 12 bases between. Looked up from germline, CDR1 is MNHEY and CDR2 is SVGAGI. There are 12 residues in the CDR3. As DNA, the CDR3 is TGTGCCAGCAGTCCCACAGGTGGAGAGCAGTACTTC. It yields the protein CASSPTGGEQYF.

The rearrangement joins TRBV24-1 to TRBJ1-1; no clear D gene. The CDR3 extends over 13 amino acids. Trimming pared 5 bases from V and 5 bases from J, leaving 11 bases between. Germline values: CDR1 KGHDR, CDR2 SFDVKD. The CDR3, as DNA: TGTGCCACCAGTGGGGAGGGAGGGACTGAAGCTTTCTTT. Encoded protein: CATSGEGGTEAFF.

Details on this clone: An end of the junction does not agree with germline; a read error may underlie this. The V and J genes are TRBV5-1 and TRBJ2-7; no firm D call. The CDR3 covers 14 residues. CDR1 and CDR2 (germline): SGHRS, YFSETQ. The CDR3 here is CASRLATNPYEQYF. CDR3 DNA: TGCGCCAGCAGGTTGGCTACTAACCCCTACGAGCAGTACTTC.